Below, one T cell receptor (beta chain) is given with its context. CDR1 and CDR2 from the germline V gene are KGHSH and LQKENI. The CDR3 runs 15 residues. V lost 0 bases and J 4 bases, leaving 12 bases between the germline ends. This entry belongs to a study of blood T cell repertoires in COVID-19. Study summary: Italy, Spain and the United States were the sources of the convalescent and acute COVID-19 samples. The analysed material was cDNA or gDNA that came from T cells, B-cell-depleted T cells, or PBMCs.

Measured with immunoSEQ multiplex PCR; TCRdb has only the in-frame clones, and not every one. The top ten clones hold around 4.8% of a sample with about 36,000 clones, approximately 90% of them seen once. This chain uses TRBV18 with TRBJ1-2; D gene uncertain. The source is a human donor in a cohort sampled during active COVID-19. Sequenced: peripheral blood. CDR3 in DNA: TGTGCCAGCTCACCACCGGTGGGAGGGATCTATGGCTACACCTTC. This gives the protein CASSPPVGGIYGYTF.